A single sample gave rise to the 22 T cell receptor beta chains below, sequenced in a study of T-cell reconstitution after alpha-beta-depleted transplantation in children. Unique molecular identifiers were incorporated when the TCRbeta library was constructed. TCRdb recomputed calls from the PCR reads with MiXCR, one row per CDR3 protein. The sample includes about 250,000 distinct CDR3 sequences, 24% of them seen just once. Sequenced here: PBMCs, mostly from graft donor cells, sampled 360 days after TCRalphabeta/CD19-depleted stem cell transplant. These receptors all come from a female patient aged 2-10 years who had a stem cell transplant for congenital amegakaryocytic thrombocytopenia, so the T cells may come from the graft donor.

The CDR3 sequence: CASGLTSGPLTAPREETQYF. The CDR3 DNA follows: TGTGCTAGTGGTTTGACCTCGGGCCCCCTCACAGCCCCGCGGGAAGAGACCCAGTACTTC. The chain employs TRBV12-5 and TRBJ2-5; D might be TRBD2 (5 bases). CDR3 size: 20 residues. V lost 2 bases and J lost 3, with 28 bases in between. Per germline, CDR1 LGHNT and CDR2 FRNRAP.

This clonotype was found a few times. This rearrangement joins TRBV7-2 to TRBJ1-4, with 11 bases that match TRBD1. Germline V gene lookup returns CDR1 SGHTA and CDR2 FQGNSA. CDR3 size: 16 residues. V shed 2 bases and J 7 bases; nucleotides not matched to a gene: 6. The CDR3 here is CASSLLVGTGGEKLFF. In nucleotides, the CDR3 is TGTGCCAGCAGCTTATTGGTTGGGACAGGGGGTGAAAAACTGTTTTTT.

The V and J genes are TRBV6-1 and TRBJ2-3; D gene unclear. Trimming took 5 bases from V and 2 from J, leaving 5 bases between them. The CDR3 is made up of 12 amino acids. CDR1 and CDR2 from the germline V gene are MNHNS and SASEGT. This chain's CDR3 is CASSIPTDTQYF. CDR3 DNA: TGTGCCAGCAGTATCCCCACAGATACGCAGTATTTT.

This clonotype was picked up many times. The rearrangement uses TRBV12-3 or TRBV12-4 and TRBJ2-2; unclear D gene. The CDR3 is made up of 13 amino acids. V was clipped by 3 bases and J by 3 bases, with 5 bases between them. The CDR3 DNA follows: TGTGCCAGCAGTTTCCCTGACACCGGGGAGCTGTTTTTT. It specifies CASSFPDTGELFF.

This clonotype was seen only a few times. The chain combines TRBV12-3 or TRBV12-4 with TRBJ1-2; D unclear. CDR3 size: 13 residues. Trimming cost V 2 bases and J 7 bases, with 11 bases left between them. The CDR3: CASSLFGLRGYTF. In DNA, the CDR3 is TGTGCCAGCAGTTTATTCGGCCTTCGTGGCTACACCTTC.

The chain couples TRBV11-2 to TRBJ2-3, with 11 nucleotides matching TRBD2. In germline, CDR1 is SGHAT, CDR2 FQNNGV. The CDR3 loop spans 17 amino acids. J was trimmed by 8 bases and V by 4 bases; bases with no gene match: 14. The CDR3 nucleotides are TGTGCCAGCAGCTGGGGACCGAGACTAGCGGGAATGGGTACGCAGTATTTT. As protein: CASSWGPRLAGMGTQYF.

The V gene is TRBV6-1, the J gene TRBJ2-7; 9 bases line up with TRBD1. In germline, CDR1 is MNHNS, CDR2 SASEGT. V shed 0 bases and J 3 bases; nucleotides not matched to a gene: 6. The CDR3 is made up of 16 amino acids. The CDR3 DNA follows: TGTGCCAGCAGTGAAGCGCACAGGGGGCCCGACTACGAGCAGTACTTC. This sequence encodes CASSEAHRGPDYEQYF.

The gene calls are TRBV12-3 or TRBV12-4 and TRBJ2-1; the match to TRBD2 covers 10 bases. V lost 7 bases, J lost 1 base, and 7 bases stayed unmatched. The CDR3 spans 16 residues. The CDR3 DNA reads as TGTGCCAGCACCAAAGCGGGAGGGGGTTCCTACAATGAGCAGTTCTTC. Protein: CASTKAGGGSYNEQFF.

In its sample, this clonotype was seen many times. V usage is TRBV5-1 and J usage is TRBJ2-7; D possibly corresponds to TRBD1 (6 bases). CDR1 SGHRS and CDR2 YFSETQ come from the germline V gene. V was shortened by 1 base and J by 3 bases, with 11 bases between the two germline ends. The CDR3 sequence is 14 residues long. CDR3 in DNA: TGCGCCAGCAGCTTGATACAGGGATTCTACGAGCAGTACTTC. Encoded protein: CASSLIQGFYEQYF.

This clonotype has more than one count but fewer than ten. The CDR3: CASKRVSSYNEQFF. The CDR3 coding sequence is TGTGCCAGCAAACGTGTTAGCTCCTACAATGAGCAGTTCTTC. This chain uses TRBV6-2 or TRBV6-3 with TRBJ2-1; no reliable D call. There are 14 residues in the CDR3. V gave up 7 bases and J gave up 0 bases, with 10 bases separating them. Germline V CDR1 and CDR2: MNHEY, SVGEGT.

The rearrangement joins TRBV12-3 or TRBV12-4 to TRBJ1-4; the D is unclear. Trimming shortened V by 1 base and J by 6 bases, and 6 bases separated the two germline ends. CDR3 length equals 13 residues. CDR3 in DNA: TGTGCCAGCAGTTTAGGGACTCATGAAAAACTGTTTTTT. It specifies CASSLGTHEKLFF.

The rearrangement joins TRBV30 to TRBJ1-3; D perhaps matches TRBD1 (5 bases). Germline values: CDR1 GTSNPN, CDR2 SVGIG (reference sequence). The CDR3 consists of 12 residues. V dropped 1 base and J dropped 8 bases, with 9 bases sitting between them. Here the CDR3 DNA reads TGTGCCTGGAGTGCTGGGGGGGACACCATATATTTT. Amino acid sequence: CAWSAGGDTIYF.

This clonotype was counted a few times. CDR3 coding DNA: TGTGCCAGCAGCCAACGTGCGGGGTACTACAATGAGCAGTTCTTC. The encoded protein is CASSQRAGYYNEQFF. The V and J genes are TRBV5-5 and TRBJ2-1, with D tentatively TRBD2 (6 bases). CDR3 length equals 15 residues. Germline assignment: CDR1 SGHKS and CDR2 YYEKEE (reference sequence). V was trimmed by 4 bases and J by 3 bases, leaving 14 bases between them.

This chain uses TRBV5-1 with TRBJ2-7, with 14 bases aligning to TRBD2. Trimming at V came to 3 bases and at J to 3 bases, leaving 2 bases not matched to a gene. Germline V gene data show CDR1 as SGHRS and CDR2 as YFSETQ. The CDR3 has 15 residues. The CDR3 is CASSWTSGRIYEQYF. DNA for the CDR3: TGCGCCAGCAGCTGGACTAGCGGGAGGATCTACGAGCAGTACTTC.

The V and J genes are TRBV12-3 or TRBV12-4 and TRBJ2-3, with D perhaps TRBD2 (6 bases). CDR3 length equals 14 residues. The V gene lost 6 bases and the J gene lost 3 bases, with 13 bases spanning the gap. The CDR3 nucleotides are TGTGCCAGCAGGGATGGACGGGAGACAGATACGCAGTATTTT. Its translation: CASRDGRETDTQYF.

Ten or more counts support this clonotype. The V and J genes are TRBV29-1 and TRBJ2-2, with D perhaps given as TRBD1 or TRBD2 (6 bases each). This CDR3 contains 15 residues. Germline V gene sequence: CDR1 SQVTM, CDR2 ANQGSEA. V lost 7 bases, J lost 5 bases, and 20 bases lay in between. Written as DNA, the CDR3 is TGCAGCGGAGGACTAAGCGTCAGGGGAACCGGGGAGCTGTTTTTT. As protein: CSGGLSVRGTGELFF.

The chain recombines TRBV3-1 with TRBJ2-1, with D possibly TRBD2 on 6 matching bases. The V and J ends lost 0 bases and 5 bases respectively, with 23 bases between them. Germline V gene lookup returns CDR1 LGHDT and CDR2 YNNKEL (reference sequence). The CDR3 is made up of 19 amino acids. The CDR3 coding sequence is TGTGCCAGCAGCCAAGATCATAAGGTGGCGGGATTACGACACAATGAGCAGTTCTTC. Its protein is CASSQDHKVAGLRHNEQFF.

The chain joins TRBV15 to TRBJ1-5, with D perhaps TRBD1 (5 bases). The length of the CDR3 is 15 residues. Deletions cut 3 bases from V and 4 bases from J, with 13 bases between. Germline V gene lookup returns CDR1 LNHNV and CDR2 YYDKDF (reference sequence). The CDR3: CATSRPLEGNQPQHF. The CDR3 nucleotides are TGTGCCACCAGCAGGCCCCTTGAGGGGAATCAGCCCCAGCATTTT.

This clonotype has a handful of counts. The gene calls are TRBV29-1 and TRBJ2-7; perhaps TRBD1 as D (5 bases). The CDR3 runs 13 residues. Germline V gives CDR1 SQVTM, CDR2 ANQGSEA. The V end lost 4 bases, the J end lost 4 bases, and 14 bases lay between the germline ends. The CDR3 loop reads CSVVGPPPYEQYF. For the CDR3, the DNA is TGCAGCGTTGTGGGGCCTCCCCCTTACGAGCAGTACTTC.

The chain's CDR3 is CASSQVASGRTDTQYF. CDR3 sequence (DNA): TGTGCCAGCAGCCAAGTCGCTAGCGGGCGAACAGATACGCAGTATTTT. The V and J genes are TRBV14 and TRBJ2-3; 8 nucleotides align to TRBD2. V shed 1 base and J 3 bases; nucleotides not matched to a gene: 6. Germline CDR1 and CDR2: SGHDN and FVKESK. The CDR3 loop spans 16 amino acids.

This clonotype was counted a few times. This rearrangement joins TRBV29-1 to TRBJ1-2; TRBD1 agrees at 8 bases. Germline-derived CDR1 and CDR2 are SQVTM and ANQGSEA. The CDR3 loop spans 13 amino acids. With 7 bases clipped from V and 8 bases from J, the junction kept 12 bases outside the gene matches. Written as DNA, the CDR3 is TGCAGCGCCCTCCCGTGGGACAGGACCGGCTACACCTTC. It translates to CSALPWDRTGYTF.

The genes are TRBV28 and TRBJ1-5; TRBD1 agrees at 7 bases. Germline lookup yields CDR1 MDHEN and CDR2 SYDVKM. The CDR3 sequence is 16 residues long. Germline trimming cut 3 bases from V and 7 bases from J; bases unmatched to any gene: 12. As DNA, the CDR3 is TGTGCCAGCAGTTTTTTAAGGACAGGCCCGCTGCAGCCCCAGCATTTT. Protein sequence: CASSFLRTGPLQPQHF.